The TCR beta chain under discussion was sequenced for a study of radiation and T cells in renal cell carcinoma. This clone came up once. CDR1 is SGHVS, CDR2 FQNEAQ, per germline. V lost 4 bases and J lost 6, with 6 bases in between. This CDR3 has 12 amino acids. Documented time point: baseline pretreatment blood. Treatment noted: 15 Gy SBRT to primary tumor, nephrectomy 4 weeks later. Clones were sequenced by immunoSEQ multiplex PCR, and TCRdb holds only the in-frame ones, with some missing. The table shows 130,000 to 150,000 clones, with more than 70% occurring only once. The chain joins TRBV7-8 to TRBJ2-2, with D perhaps TRBD1 (6 bases). The material was blood, obtained from a patient whose treatment included radiotherapy and nephrectomy. This TCR was sampled from a woman in her forties or fifties with renal cell carcinoma. The CDR3 loop reads CASSSGAGELFF. CDR3 nucleotide sequence: TGTGCCAGCAGCTCAGGGGCCGGGGAGCTGTTTTTT.